Here is one T cell receptor (beta chain) with its context. Its antigen is unidentified. Sequenced by immunoSEQ multiplex PCR; TCRdb stores in-frame clones only, minus some. The sample records 35,000 to 40,000 clones, 82% being singletons. The sample originates from a study of T cells in localized non-small cell lung cancer. Regarding the study as a whole: Clonality peaked in uninvolved adjacent lung rather than tumor. When the top 100 tumor clones were examined, a median about 60 of them also appeared in the adjacent lung, which was paired and uninvolved.

CDR3 size: 14 residues. CDR1 is SQVTM and CDR2 is ANQGSEA in the germline V gene. Trimming removed 6 bases from V and 0 bases from J; junction bases left unmatched: 2. This TCR came from a male donor aged 60 or over with stage III squamous cell lung carcinoma. Sequencing was performed on peripheral blood, taken before any cancer treatment. This chain joins TRBV29-1 and TRBJ2-5, with 12 bases fitting TRBD2. The CDR3, as DNA: TGCAGCGTCAGGACTAGCGGGGACCAAGAGACCCAGTACTTC. Translated, it gives CSVRTSGDQETQYF.